Included here is one T cell receptor beta chain sequence, with context. Its antigen remains unidentified. Base qualities are not recorded, but no much larger clone differs from it by a single base. In total, over 600 healthy bone marrow donors made up the cohort. At the time of sampling, all cohort members were nominally healthy, though unrecorded immune exposures were likely present. The donor was CMV seronegative and was included in the group of about 350 seronegative cohort members. Every donor gave a peripheral blood sample, and the peripheral blood mononuclear cells from that sample were used for TCR beta sequencing. Genomic DNA extraction from the blood cell samples was performed with the Qiagen DNeasy Blood Extraction Kit. These data originate in a study of cytomegalovirus exposure and HLA in healthy donors listed by TCRdb under 2017. For context, the study as a whole: An earlier analysis of some 550 of the donors reported approximately 270 Gb of sequence data and 100 million to 130 million unique TCR beta sequences from about 180 million T cells. About 300 gigabases of sequencing data and 91 million or so unique TCR sequences made up an early release that covered approximately 700 HLA-typed donors. The genetic ancestry cluster associated with self-reported Caucasian donors included 81% of the 398 genotyped donors. The aim of the study was to test whether cataloging public T cell receptors could identify signatures of past pathogen exposure. The study profiled the T cell repertoires of 666 subjects by immunosequencing and related them to cytomegalovirus serostatus. Besides the first cohort of approximately 670 subjects, a separate validation cohort made up of 120 different subjects was used. To predict cytomegalovirus infection status, the study brought together high-throughput TCR immunosequencing, statistical association of individual TCRs with disease status, and machine learning. A later analysis re-examined previously published TCR beta repertoires from about 700 donors and added high-resolution HLA genotyping to investigate patterns of TCR occurrence. In the later analysis, no new phenotypic data were used to find candidate immune exposures; instead, reliance was placed on TCR beta sequences and their occurrence across donors. In an earlier analysis of around 540 of the donors, high-throughput TCR beta sequencing was used to judge whether each TCR beta V gene segment behaved as functional or pseudogenic. Donor age, sex, ethnicity and CMV serostatus were compiled together with the repertoire data. In a later genetic analysis, genome-wide SNP genotypes for about three fifths of the roughly 670 donors were used, and that subset was treated as a discovery cohort. All discovery cohort repertoires had been generated using a single sequencing platform. HLA typing covered class I and class II loci at four-digit resolution. The number of typed donors differed by locus: about 620-640 for A, B, C, DRB1 and DQB1; approximately 520 for DQA1; 606 for DPA1; and 450 to 480 for DPB1. Several DR-DQ haplotypes were handled as single units for association and clustering, since linkage in the cohort was strong. Across around 400 genotyped donors of the cohort, an average of about 240,000 unique TCR beta nucleotide sequences per donor were sequenced, and around 20% of those sequences were non-productive. Beyond this particular receptor, the publication reports: Some IMGT-functional V segments, including TRBV6-2 and TRBV6-3, could not be told apart with the 87-base-pair reads, so those segments were excluded. In both the original and validation cohorts, the classifier was reported to diagnose cytomegalovirus status with high specificity and sensitivity. Assigning TCR associations to individual alleles was difficult when HLA alleles, especially DR and DQ, strongly co-occurred. Roughly uniform sequencing depth across donors was assumed in presence/absence analyses, although this assumption may not hold. Correlated functional status among segregating V segments might be attributable to linkage disequilibrium, but an unknown experimental factor could not be ruled out. According to a later analysis, TCR association rates differed among HLA loci, with DRB1 alleles showing the most associated TCRs and HLA-C alleles showing the fewest. A cluster of highly shared sequence variants was judged likely to represent a technical artifact of the sequencing pipeline. According to a later analysis, most CMV-associated TCR beta chains appeared to be HLA-restricted, and the HLA associations seemed to be driven largely by CMV exposure. In a later analysis, HLA-associated TCR beta chains showed more clonal expansion and lower generation probabilities than non-associated chains that were equally common. A few of the identified cytomegalovirus-associated TCR beta chains were confirmed in vitro to be specific for cytomegalovirus antigens. The study gave a list of 150 to 200 TCR beta chains associated with cytomegalovirus. In a later genetic analysis, fewer N-insertions in productive TCRs were reported among donors in an Asian-associated ancestry cluster than the approximately 710-donor mean. Broadly in line with IMGT annotations, most TCR beta V segments showed up in productive rearrangements about 90% or about 30% of the time in an earlier analysis of 587 of the donors. This cohort had only TCR beta chains sequenced, and the lack of alpha or paired-chain data limited which features could be detected. Because counts were too low, more than 15 rarely observed V segments, including chromosome 9 orphons, were left out of the earlier analysis of approximately 500 of the donors. In a later analysis, 16,951 TCR beta sequences were associated with specific HLA alleles at a false discovery rate of 0.05. The only immune exposure information available for the cohort was CMV serostatus. The authors suggested that the approach could potentially be generalized to other disease states and immunological phenotypes. A later genetic analysis associated a missense DCLRE1C variant with V-gene and J-gene trimming of TCR beta chains, and an independent cohort replicated the association. According to a later analysis, parvovirus B19, influenza, CMV and Epstein-Barr virus appeared linked to several top co-occurrence clusters. Across donors, most TCR sequences were observed very rarely, whereas some public TCRs were present in many individuals. A further reported finding was that TCR beta sequences accurately predicted the HLA-A and HLA-B alleles for most subjects in the first cohort. Because HLA typing was unavailable for some donors at each locus, only the typed subset was used in association tests.

The protocol used for the library was the immunoSEQ multiplex PCR assay. For the multiplex PCR, a mixture combining 60 forward primers for TCR Vbeta segments and 13 reverse primers for TCR Jbeta segments was used. The CDR3 region of rearranged TCR beta genes was amplified from genomic DNA with a multiplex PCR assay. Amplified TCR beta libraries were sequenced as 87-base-pair reads on the Illumina HiSeq System. The paper's data handling went like this. Across the roughly 700 repertoires, a later analysis counted tens of millions of unique TCR beta chains, around 11 million of which were shared by at least two donors. To remove PCR and sequencing errors, raw reads were error-corrected and collapsed into unique sequences using a nearest-neighbor algorithm that merged closely related sequences. V, D and J gene segments were assigned by aligning CDR3 sequences to IMGT reference sequences. For a sequence to be retained, at least a six-nucleotide match to both a V gene segment and a J gene segment was required. Rearrangements were called productive when the CDR3 lacked stop codons and stayed in frame with V and J; all others were non-productive. CDR3 was defined according to IMGT convention as the region running from the second conserved V-encoded cysteine to the conserved J-encoded phenylalanine. Sequences without an unambiguous match to a single V gene segment were excluded from the earlier analysis of over 500 of the donors. An earlier analysis of just under 600 of the donors called V segments functional above 56.7% productive rearrangements and segregating when the between-donor standard deviation exceeded 5%. A statistical classification framework was developed to diagnose cytomegalovirus status using the catalog of TCR beta chain sequences. V and J gene assignment, in a later analysis, came from comparing TCR nucleotide sequences with IMGT/GENE-DB human TR gene sequences. Using the TCRdist pipeline, a later analysis assigned CDR3 sequences along with most-parsimonious VDJ recombination scenarios. In a later analysis, each TCR beta chain was defined by its CDR3 amino acid sequence together with its V-gene family, and reads lacking a unique V-gene family were excluded. A later analysis removed 550 to 700 highly shared, low-generation-probability nucleotide sequences to deal with suspected cross-contamination and a sequencing artifact. For each public chain, a later analysis derived a clonal expansion index from normalized ranks of inferred template counts within each repertoire. A later analysis computed generation probabilities with a VDJ recombination model fitted to out-of-frame rearrangements, and checked the results against IGoR. A later analysis scored TCR-TCR, TCR-HLA and TCR-CMV co-occurrence with hypergeometric tests, applying a repertoire-size bias correction to TCR pairs. False discovery rates were estimated in a later analysis by permuting HLA or CMV assignments 20 times. In a later analysis, co-occurring TCRs were grouped with DBSCAN, and TCRdist sequence similarity was added when clustering was performed within HLA-allele-positive subsets. Repertoires with fewer than 30,000 or more than 120,000 public chains were left out of co-occurrence clustering, as were about 5 repertoires with anomalous nucleotide sharing. What TCRdb holds here is the immuneACCESS table cut down to in-frame rearrangements. Part of the clones is not present; checked against another copy, under half of the missing clones reflect an unresolved V gene, and the others are unexplained. V and J calls and clone size are as listed in that table; D and trimming were resolved from the DNA. The sample table holds some 96,000 clones, of which about 80% were seen once. Roughly 2% of the sample goes to the ten largest clones.

V loses 9 bases of germline sequence and J loses 4 bases, and the interval between the two ends is 21 bases. The germline V gene (reference sequence) gives CDR1 as LNHDA and CDR2 as SQIVND. The CDR3 goes from the cysteine to the phenylalanine over 15 residues. Of the read, only the CDR3 DNA is kept; its 45 bases are in frame from base 1. The chain was built from TRBV19 and TRBJ1-2; possibly the D gene is TRBD1, per 6 matching bases. The receptor comes from a man between 35 and 55 years old in good health and CMV-seronegative. The sample was PBMCs. The CDR3 loop reads CASTSTTGQIYGYTF. The nucleotide sequence reads as follows: TGTGCCAGCACCAGTACTACGGGACAAATCTATGGCTACACCTTC.